This paragraph covers one T cell receptor (beta chain) sequence. TCRdb ran MiXCR on the 5' RACE reads and lists one entry per CDR3 protein. The data contain around 180,000 distinct CDR3 sequences, approximately 6.2% of them singletons. There are 16 residues in the CDR3. V was clipped by 10 bases and J by 3 bases; unmatched bases: 10. Germline V CDR1 and CDR2: ENHRY, SYGVKD. The data were taken from a study of T cells after yellow fever vaccination. The source was CD4+ T cells sorted from PBMCs, collected on the day of the first yellow fever vaccination. The chain is built from TRBV10-3 and TRBJ2-2; 11 positions agree with TRBD1. The TCR sequence derives from a man aged 18-30 years who received the YFV17D yellow fever vaccine. The CDR3 region is CATRTGGAKDTGELFF. Here the CDR3 DNA reads TGTGCCACCAGGACAGGGGGCGCGAAGGACACCGGGGAGCTGTTTTTT.